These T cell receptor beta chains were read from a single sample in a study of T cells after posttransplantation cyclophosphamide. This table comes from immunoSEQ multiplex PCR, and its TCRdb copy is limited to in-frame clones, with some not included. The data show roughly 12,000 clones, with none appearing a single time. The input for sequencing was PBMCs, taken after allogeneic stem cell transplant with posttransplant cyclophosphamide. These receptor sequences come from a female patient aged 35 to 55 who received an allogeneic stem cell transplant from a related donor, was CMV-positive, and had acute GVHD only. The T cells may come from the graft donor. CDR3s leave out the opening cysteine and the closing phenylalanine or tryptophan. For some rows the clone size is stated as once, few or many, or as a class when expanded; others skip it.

cdr3_aa: ASSLGGAPYEQY
v_call: TRBV27
cdr3_length: 12
j_call: TRBJ2-7
clone_size: .

cdr3_aa: ASSLALAGATDTQY
v_call: TRBV5-6
cdr3_length: 14
j_call: TRBJ2-3
clone_size: many

cdr3_aa: ASSYAVAGELF
v_call: TRBV11-2
cdr3_length: 11
j_call: TRBJ2-2
clone_size: many

cdr3_aa: ASSQVPRASTDTQY
v_call: TRBV14
cdr3_length: 14
j_call: TRBJ2-3
clone_size: .

cdr3_aa: ASSRQGARTGELF
v_call: TRBV28
cdr3_length: 13
j_call: TRBJ2-2
clone_size: .

cdr3_aa: ASSPRLKSYNEQF
v_call: TRBV14
cdr3_length: 13
j_call: TRBJ2-1
clone_size: many

cdr3_aa: ASSPGSGTSRGNNSPLH
v_call: TRBV27
cdr3_length: 17
j_call: TRBJ1-6
clone_size: few

cdr3_aa: ASSEYLGGGASQPQH
v_call: TRBV10-2
cdr3_length: 15
j_call: TRBJ1-5
clone_size: many

cdr3_aa: ATSTRTSGGVTDTQY
v_call: TRBV15
cdr3_length: 15
j_call: TRBJ2-3
clone_size: .

cdr3_aa: ASSLKRQDTDQPQH
v_call: TRBV18
cdr3_length: 14
j_call: TRBJ1-5
clone_size: many

cdr3_aa: SVPGTSGSHEQF
v_call: TRBV29-1
cdr3_length: 12
j_call: TRBJ2-1
clone_size: many

cdr3_aa: ASSQGAGGIETQY
v_call: TRBV4-1
cdr3_length: 13
j_call: TRBJ2-5
clone_size: many

cdr3_aa: ASSYNGGAIETQY
v_call: TRBV6-5
cdr3_length: 13
j_call: TRBJ2-5
clone_size: few

cdr3_aa: ASTVIGDTQY
v_call: TRBV6-6
cdr3_length: 10
j_call: TRBJ2-3
clone_size: many

cdr3_aa: ASSEVLPGGSNTEAF
v_call: TRBV6-1
cdr3_length: 15
j_call: TRBJ1-1
clone_size: many

cdr3_aa: SVEGQGLGNEQF
v_call: TRBV29-1
cdr3_length: 12
j_call: TRBJ2-1
clone_size: many

cdr3_aa: ASSPRGSTSTDTQY
v_call: TRBV19
cdr3_length: 14
j_call: TRBJ2-3
clone_size: many

cdr3_aa: ASSQVTGGQPQH
v_call: TRBV4-2
cdr3_length: 12
j_call: TRBJ1-5
clone_size: many

cdr3_aa: ASSESGVGRNTIY
v_call: TRBV2
cdr3_length: 13
j_call: TRBJ1-3
clone_size: many

cdr3_aa: ASSAGSQTEAF
v_call: TRBV2
cdr3_length: 11
j_call: TRBJ1-1
clone_size: many

cdr3_aa: ASSSPRASGRDTDTQY
v_call: TRBV13
cdr3_length: 16
j_call: TRBJ2-3
clone_size: many

cdr3_aa: ASRMREGHEQF
v_call: TRBV5-1
cdr3_length: 11
j_call: TRBJ2-1
clone_size: many

cdr3_aa: ASSLAVSSGVKETQY
v_call: TRBV5-1
cdr3_length: 15
j_call: TRBJ2-5
clone_size: many

cdr3_aa: ASSPRNPGYSNQPQH
v_call: TRBV18
cdr3_length: 15
j_call: TRBJ1-5
clone_size: many

cdr3_aa: AISEYSGLETQY
v_call: TRBV10-3
cdr3_length: 12
j_call: TRBJ2-5
clone_size: many

cdr3_aa: ASRLQQTNTGELF
v_call: TRBV6-5
cdr3_length: 13
j_call: TRBJ2-2
clone_size: many

cdr3_aa: ASGLSSSGGTQY
v_call: TRBV12-5
cdr3_length: 12
j_call: TRBJ2-3
clone_size: many